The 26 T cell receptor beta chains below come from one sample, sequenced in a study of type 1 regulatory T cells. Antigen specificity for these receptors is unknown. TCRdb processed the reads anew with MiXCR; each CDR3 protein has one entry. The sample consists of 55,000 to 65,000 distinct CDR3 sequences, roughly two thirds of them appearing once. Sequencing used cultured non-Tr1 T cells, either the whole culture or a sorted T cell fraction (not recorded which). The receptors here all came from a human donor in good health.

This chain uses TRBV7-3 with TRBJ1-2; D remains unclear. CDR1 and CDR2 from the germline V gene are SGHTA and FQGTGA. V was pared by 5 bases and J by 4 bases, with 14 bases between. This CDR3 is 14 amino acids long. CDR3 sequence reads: CASSPDGGGYGYTF. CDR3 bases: TGTGCCAGCAGCCCCGATGGAGGCGGCTATGGCTACACCTTC.

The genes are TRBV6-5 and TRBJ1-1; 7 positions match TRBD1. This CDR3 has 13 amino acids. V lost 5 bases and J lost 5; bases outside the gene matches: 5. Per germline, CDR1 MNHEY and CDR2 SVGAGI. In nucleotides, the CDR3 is TGTGCCAGCAGTCCAAAGGGGGCTACTGAAGCTTTCTTT. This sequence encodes CASSPKGATEAFF.

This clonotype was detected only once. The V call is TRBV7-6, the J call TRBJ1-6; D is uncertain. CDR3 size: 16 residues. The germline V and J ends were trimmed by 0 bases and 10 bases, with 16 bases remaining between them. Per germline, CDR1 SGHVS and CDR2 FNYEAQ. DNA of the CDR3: TGTGCCAGCAGCTTAGCGCCCTCCTCACGCTCCTCACCCCTCCACTTT. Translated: CASSLAPSSRSSPLHF.

The CDR3 here is CASSVATSVGGRNTGELFF. CDR3 DNA: TGTGCCAGCAGCGTAGCTACTTCTGTCGGGGGCCGGAACACCGGGGAGCTGTTTTTT. The chain joins TRBV9 to TRBJ2-2, with D perhaps TRBD1 or TRBD2 (6 bases each). V lost 0 bases and J lost 1, with 19 bases in between. This CDR3 region has 19 residues. In germline, CDR1 is SGDLS, CDR2 YYNGEE.

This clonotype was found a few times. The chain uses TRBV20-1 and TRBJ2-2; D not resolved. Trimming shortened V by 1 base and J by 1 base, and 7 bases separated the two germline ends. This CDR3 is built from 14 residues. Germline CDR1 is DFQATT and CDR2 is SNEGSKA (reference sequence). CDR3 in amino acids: CSARVSGNTGELFF. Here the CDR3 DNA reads TGCAGTGCTAGAGTGTCCGGGAACACCGGGGAGCTGTTTTTT.

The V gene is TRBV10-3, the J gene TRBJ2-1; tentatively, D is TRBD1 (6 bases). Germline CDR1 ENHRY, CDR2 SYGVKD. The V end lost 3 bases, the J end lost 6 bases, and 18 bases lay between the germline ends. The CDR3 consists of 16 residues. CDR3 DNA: TGTGCCATCAGTGAAAGAAGGGGGTTGATCGGCAATGAGCAGTTCTTC. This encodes CAISERRGLIGNEQFF.

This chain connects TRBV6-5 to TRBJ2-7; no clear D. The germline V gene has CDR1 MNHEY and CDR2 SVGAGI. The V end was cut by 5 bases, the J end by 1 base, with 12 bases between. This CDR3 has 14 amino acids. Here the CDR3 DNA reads TGTGCCAGCAGTCGGCAGTACACTTCCTACGAGCAGTACTTC. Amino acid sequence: CASSRQYTSYEQYF.

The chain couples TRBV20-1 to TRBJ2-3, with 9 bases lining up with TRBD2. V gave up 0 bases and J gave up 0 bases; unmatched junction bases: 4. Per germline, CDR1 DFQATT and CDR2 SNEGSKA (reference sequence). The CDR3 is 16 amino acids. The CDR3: CSARDASGASTDTQYF. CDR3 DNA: TGCAGTGCTAGAGACGCTAGCGGGGCTAGCACAGATACGCAGTATTTT.

CDR3 nucleotide sequence: TGTGCCACCAGTGATCCGTCTGGAGGTTCGGAGACCCAGTACTTC. Protein sequence: CATSDPSGGSETQYF. V gene TRBV24-1 combines with J gene TRBJ2-5; a possible D gene is TRBD2 (5 bases). Per the germline V gene, CDR1 is KGHDR and CDR2 is SFDVKD. Trimming took off 3 bases at V and 5 bases at J, with 15 bases between the two ends. This CDR3 spans 15 amino acids.

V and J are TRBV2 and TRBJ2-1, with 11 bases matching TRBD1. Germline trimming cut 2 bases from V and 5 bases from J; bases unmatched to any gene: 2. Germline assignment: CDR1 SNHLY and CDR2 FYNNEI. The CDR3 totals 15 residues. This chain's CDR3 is CASSEWTGGNNEQFF. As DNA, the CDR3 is TGTGCCAGCAGTGAATGGACAGGGGGCAACAATGAGCAGTTCTTC.

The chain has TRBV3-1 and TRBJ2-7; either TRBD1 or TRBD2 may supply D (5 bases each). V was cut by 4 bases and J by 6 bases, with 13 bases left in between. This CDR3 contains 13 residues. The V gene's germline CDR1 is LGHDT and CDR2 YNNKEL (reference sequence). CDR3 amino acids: CASSLRGDTEQYF. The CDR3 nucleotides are TGTGCCAGCAGCCTCCGAGGGGATACCGAGCAGTACTTC.

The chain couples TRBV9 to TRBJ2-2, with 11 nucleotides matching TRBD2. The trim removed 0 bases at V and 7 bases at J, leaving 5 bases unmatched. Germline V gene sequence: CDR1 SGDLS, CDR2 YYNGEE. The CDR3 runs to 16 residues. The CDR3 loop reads CASSVGSGRVGGELFF. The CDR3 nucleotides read TGTGCCAGCAGCGTAGGTAGCGGGAGGGTCGGCGGGGAGCTGTTTTTT.

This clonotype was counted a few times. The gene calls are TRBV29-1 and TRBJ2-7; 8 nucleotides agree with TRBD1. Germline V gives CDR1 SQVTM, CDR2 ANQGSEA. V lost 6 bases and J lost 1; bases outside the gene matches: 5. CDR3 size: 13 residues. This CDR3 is CSVSQGASYEQYF. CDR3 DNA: TGCAGCGTATCGCAGGGGGCTTCCTACGAGCAGTACTTC.

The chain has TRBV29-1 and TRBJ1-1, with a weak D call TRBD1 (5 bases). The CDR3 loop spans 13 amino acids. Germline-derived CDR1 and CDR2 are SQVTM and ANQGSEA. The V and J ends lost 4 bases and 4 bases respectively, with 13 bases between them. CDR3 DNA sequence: TGCAGCGTTGTTGGGGCCGTGGGCACTGAAGCTTTCTTT. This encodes CSVVGAVGTEAFF.

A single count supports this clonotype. CDR3 sequence: CASSQESWTSGRTQETQYF. In DNA form, the CDR3 reads TGTGCCAGCAGCCAAGAATCGTGGACTAGCGGGAGGACCCAAGAGACCCAGTACTTC. The chain couples TRBV4-2 to TRBJ2-5, with TRBD2 matching over 14 bases. Trimming removed 0 bases from V and 1 base from J; junction bases left unmatched: 7. The CDR3 has 19 amino acids. Germline values: CDR1 LGHNA, CDR2 YNFKEQ.

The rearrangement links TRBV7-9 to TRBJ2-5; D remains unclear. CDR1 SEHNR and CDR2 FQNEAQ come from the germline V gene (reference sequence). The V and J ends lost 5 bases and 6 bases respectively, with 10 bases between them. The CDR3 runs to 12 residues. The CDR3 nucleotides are TGTGCCAGCAGCCAGTCGCAAAAGACCCAGTACTTC. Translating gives CASSQSQKTQYF.

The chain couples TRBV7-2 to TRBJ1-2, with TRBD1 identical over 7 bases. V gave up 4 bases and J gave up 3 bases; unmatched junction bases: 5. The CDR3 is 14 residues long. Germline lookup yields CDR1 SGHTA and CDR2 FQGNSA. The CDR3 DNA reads TGTGCCAGCAGCTGGCAGGGGGATGACTATGGCTACACCTTC. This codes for CASSWQGDDYGYTF.

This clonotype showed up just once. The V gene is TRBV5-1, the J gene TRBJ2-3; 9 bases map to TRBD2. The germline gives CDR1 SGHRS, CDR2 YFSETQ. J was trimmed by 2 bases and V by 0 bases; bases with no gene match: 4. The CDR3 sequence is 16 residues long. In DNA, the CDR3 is TGCGCCAGCAGCTTGGCAGCTAGCGGGACCACAGATACGCAGTATTTT. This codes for CASSLAASGTTDTQYF.

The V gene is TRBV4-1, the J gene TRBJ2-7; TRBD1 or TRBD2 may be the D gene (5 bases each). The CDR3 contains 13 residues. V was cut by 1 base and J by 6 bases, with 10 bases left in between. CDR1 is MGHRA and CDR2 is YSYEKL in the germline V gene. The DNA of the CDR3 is TGCGCCAGCAGCCAAGTTAGGGGACCCGAGCAGTACTTC. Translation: CASSQVRGPEQYF.

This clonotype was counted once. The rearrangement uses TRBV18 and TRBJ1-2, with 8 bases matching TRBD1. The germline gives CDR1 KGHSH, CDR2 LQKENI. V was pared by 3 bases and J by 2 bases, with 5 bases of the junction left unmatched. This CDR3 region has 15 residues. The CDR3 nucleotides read TGTGCCAGCTCACCTGGACAGGGCCCCAACTATGGCTACACCTTC. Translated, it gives CASSPGQGPNYGYTF.

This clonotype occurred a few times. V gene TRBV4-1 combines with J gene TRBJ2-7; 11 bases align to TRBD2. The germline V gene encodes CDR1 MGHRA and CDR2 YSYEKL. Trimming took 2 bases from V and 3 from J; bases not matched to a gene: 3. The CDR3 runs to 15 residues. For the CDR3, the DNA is TGCGCCAGCAGCCAACCCCTAGCGGGAGGCTACGAGCAGTACTTC. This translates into CASSQPLAGGYEQYF.

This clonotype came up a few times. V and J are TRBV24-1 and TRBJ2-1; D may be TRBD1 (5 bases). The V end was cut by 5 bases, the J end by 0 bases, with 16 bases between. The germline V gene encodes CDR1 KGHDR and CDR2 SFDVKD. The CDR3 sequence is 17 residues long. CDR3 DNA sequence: TGTGCCACCAGTGCCGCGTCAGGGATCGGCTCCTACAATGAGCAGTTCTTC. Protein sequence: CATSAASGIGSYNEQFF.

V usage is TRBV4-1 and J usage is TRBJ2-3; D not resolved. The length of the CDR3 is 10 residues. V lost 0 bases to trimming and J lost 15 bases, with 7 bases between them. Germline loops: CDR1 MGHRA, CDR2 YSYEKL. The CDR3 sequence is CASSQDATYF. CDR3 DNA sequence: TGCGCCAGCAGCCAAGATGCGACCTATTTT.

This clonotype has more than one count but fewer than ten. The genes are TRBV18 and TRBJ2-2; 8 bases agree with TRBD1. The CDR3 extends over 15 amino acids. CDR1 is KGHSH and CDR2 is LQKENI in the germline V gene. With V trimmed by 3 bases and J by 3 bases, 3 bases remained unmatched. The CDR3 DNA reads TGTGCCAGCTCACCGGCAGGGGGCGACACCGGGGAGCTGTTTTTT. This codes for CASSPAGGDTGELFF. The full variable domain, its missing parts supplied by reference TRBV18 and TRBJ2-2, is NAGVMQNPRHLVRRRGQEARLRCSPMKGHSHVYWYRQLPEEGLKFMVYLQKENIIDESGMPKERFSAEFPKEGPSILRIQQVVRGDSAAYFCASSPAGGDTGELFFGEGSRLTVL.

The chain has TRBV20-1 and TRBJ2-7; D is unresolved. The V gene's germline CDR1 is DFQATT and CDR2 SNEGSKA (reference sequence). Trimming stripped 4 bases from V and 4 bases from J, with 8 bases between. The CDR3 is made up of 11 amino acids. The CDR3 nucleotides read TGCAGTGCTAACGGACCGTACGAGCAGTACTTC. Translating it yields CSANGPYEQYF.

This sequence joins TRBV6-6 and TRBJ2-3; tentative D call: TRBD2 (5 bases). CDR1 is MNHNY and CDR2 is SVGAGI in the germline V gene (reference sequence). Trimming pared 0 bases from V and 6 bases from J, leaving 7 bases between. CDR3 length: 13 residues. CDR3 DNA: TGTGCCAGCAGTTACTCGGAGCGGGATACGCAGTATTTT. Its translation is CASSYSERDTQYF.